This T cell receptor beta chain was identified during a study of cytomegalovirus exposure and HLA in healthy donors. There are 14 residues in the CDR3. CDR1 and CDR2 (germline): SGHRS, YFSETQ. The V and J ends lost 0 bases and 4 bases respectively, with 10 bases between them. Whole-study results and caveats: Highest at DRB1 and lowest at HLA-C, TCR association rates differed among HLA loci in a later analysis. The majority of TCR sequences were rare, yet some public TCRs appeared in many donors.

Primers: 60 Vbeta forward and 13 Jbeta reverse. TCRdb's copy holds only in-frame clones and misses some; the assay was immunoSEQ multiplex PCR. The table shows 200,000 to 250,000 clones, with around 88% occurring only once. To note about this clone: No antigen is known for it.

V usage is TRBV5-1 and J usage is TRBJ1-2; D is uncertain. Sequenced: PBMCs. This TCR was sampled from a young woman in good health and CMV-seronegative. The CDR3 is CASSLVGPSYGYTF. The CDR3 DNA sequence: TGCGCCAGCAGCTTGGTTGGGCCCTCCTATGGCTACACCTTC.